These 21 T cell receptor beta chains were sequenced from one sample in a study of spatial heterogeneity in lung cancer. This sample's time point: sample taken at primary tumor resection. Findings of the study overall: Mutation counts in tumors were tracked by counts of expanded intratumoral alpha and beta TCRs.

These TCRs' antigens remain unknown. Each CDR3 protein gets one entry after TCRdb re-called the 5' RACE reads with MiXCR. The sample lists 20,000 to 25,000 distinct CDR3 sequences, 5% to 7.5% occurring once. Sequenced here: lung tumor tissue, sampled at surgery. Source of these receptors: a male donor with early-stage non-small cell lung cancer.

Ten or more counts support this clonotype. V usage is TRBV21-1 and J usage is TRBJ2-7; the table's D call TRBD2 went unverified against the DNA. TRBV21-1 is assigned pseudogene status. The CDR3 totals 16 residues. The CDR3 is CASREIRGLASNEQYF. In nucleotides, the CDR3 is TGTGCCAGCAGGGAAATCCGGGGACTAGCATCTAACGAGCAGTACTTC.

This clonotype was seen a handful of times. The chain uses TRBV28 and TRBJ1-2; D unclear. Germline assignment: CDR1 MDHEN and CDR2 SYDVKM. The V end was cut by 2 bases, the J end by 5 bases, with 12 bases between. The CDR3 is 14 amino acids. As DNA, the CDR3 is TGTGCCAGCAGTTTAGAACAGCCTACGTATGGCTACACCTTC. Translation gives CASSLEQPTYGYTF.

This clonotype was seen ten or more times. The rearrangement joins TRBV20-1 to TRBJ2-1, with TRBD2 identical over 7 bases. Germline loops: CDR1 DFQATT, CDR2 SNEGSKA (reference sequence). The CDR3 runs 15 residues. Trimming at V came to 2 bases and at J to 4 bases, leaving 8 bases not matched to a gene. The CDR3 DNA reads TGCAGTGCTAGACCTAGCGGAAGCTTTTACAATGAGCAGTTCTTC. Translated, it gives CSARPSGSFYNEQFF.

This rearrangement joins TRBV6-6 to TRBJ2-1, with 15 bases identical to TRBD2. Germline V gives CDR1 MNHNY, CDR2 SVGAGI (reference sequence). V lost 7 bases to trimming and J lost 1 base; unmatched junction nucleotides: 2. CDR3 size: 16 residues. The CDR3 DNA is TGTGCCAGCAACGGACTAGCGGGGGGGTCCTACAATGAGCAGTTCTTC. Translation: CASNGLAGGSYNEQFF.

This clonotype was counted ten times or more. The chain has TRBV7-6 and TRBJ2-6; possible D gene TRBD1, 6 bases. The V end was cut by 5 bases, the J end by 0 bases, with 20 bases between. Germline V lookup: CDR1 SGHVS, CDR2 FNYEAQ. The CDR3 sequence is 19 residues long. CDR3 DNA sequence: TGTGCCAGCAGCCGAGGGGGTTGGACACTTTACTCTGGGGCCAACGTCCTGACTTTC. Residues: CASSRGGWTLYSGANVLTF.

This clonotype was seen at least ten times. The chain is built from TRBV5-1 and TRBJ2-2; D remains unclear. The CDR3 totals 14 residues. V dropped 4 bases and J dropped 4 bases, with 11 bases sitting between them. Germline CDR1 reads SGHRS; CDR2 reads YFSETQ. This CDR3 reads CASSAGLFTGELFF. In DNA, the CDR3 is TGCGCCAGCAGCGCCGGCCTCTTCACCGGGGAGCTGTTTTTT.

The sample holds many counts of this clonotype. V gene TRBV24-1 combines with J gene TRBJ2-1; maybe TRBD2 (5 bases). Germline V CDR1 and CDR2: KGHDR, SFDVKD. With 9 bases removed from V and 0 bases from J, the gap between germline ends came to 5 bases. The CDR3 has 12 amino acids. CDR3 DNA: TGTGCCACCCGGGACTCCTACAATGAGCAGTTCTTC. Amino acids: CATRDSYNEQFF.

At least ten counts were recorded for this clonotype. V gene TRBV27 combines with J gene TRBJ2-7; TRBD2 matches at 11 bases. V lost 5 bases, J lost 4 bases, and 13 bases stayed unmatched. From germline, CDR1 is MNHEY and CDR2 SMNVEV (reference sequence). The CDR3 is 17 amino acids. DNA of the CDR3: TGTGCCAGCAGTCCCTCCAGACTAGCGGGGAACTTATACGAGCAGTACTTC. It translates to CASSPSRLAGNLYEQYF.

V gene TRBV27 combines with J gene TRBJ1-3; no reliable D call. This CDR3 has 14 amino acids. Between the trimmed V and J ends, which lost 1 base and 0 bases, there was a span of 4 bases. Germline-derived CDR1 and CDR2 are MNHEY and SMNVEV (reference sequence). CDR3 sequence: CASSLLGSGNTIYF. The CDR3 bases are TGTGCCAGCAGTTTATTGGGCTCTGGAAACACCATATATTTT.

A word on this clonotype: Possible read error: a much larger clone is one base away. V usage is TRBV29-1 and J usage is TRBJ2-3; D is possibly TRBD1 or TRBD2 (5 bases each). The CDR3 contains 13 residues. Looked up from germline, CDR1 is SQVTM and CDR2 is ANQGSEA. Here the CDR3 reads CSVPRQTTETQYF. In nucleotides, the CDR3 is TGCAGCGTTCCGAGACAGACTACAGAAACGCAGTATTTT.

This clonotype was counted at least ten times. V gene TRBV3-1 combines with J gene TRBJ1-6; D remains unclear. CDR3 length equals 14 residues. CDR1 and CDR2 from the germline V gene are LGHDT and YNNKEL (reference sequence). Trimming pared 2 bases from V and 7 bases from J, leaving 9 bases between. CDR3 residues: CASSQRSVNSPLHF. CDR3 DNA: TGTGCCAGCAGCCAAAGGTCCGTCAATTCACCCCTCCACTTT.

The rearrangement joins TRBV7-2 to TRBJ2-7; D is undetermined. The germline V and J ends were trimmed by 1 base and 5 bases, with 15 bases remaining between them. The germline V gene has CDR1 SGHTA and CDR2 FQGNSA. The CDR3 loop spans 15 amino acids. This CDR3 is CASSLDGRALNEQYF. In nucleotides, the CDR3 is TGTGCCAGCAGCTTAGACGGTCGGGCCCTAAACGAGCAGTACTTC. Drawing the rest from reference TRBV7-2 and TRBJ2-7, the complete variable domain is GAGVSQSPSNKVTEKGKDVELRCDPISGHTALYWYRQSLGQGLEFLIYFQGNSAPDKSGLPSDRFSAERTGGSVSTLTIQRTQQEDSAVYLCASSLDGRALNEQYFGPGTRLTVT.

Many counts were recorded for this clonotype. The V call is TRBV20-1, the J call TRBJ2-7, with 11 bases lining up with TRBD2. There are 13 residues in the CDR3. With 7 bases clipped from V and 4 bases from J, the junction kept 6 bases outside the gene matches. Looked up from germline, CDR1 is DFQATT and CDR2 is SNEGSKA (reference sequence). This chain's CDR3 is CSVIAGGVYEQYF. In nucleotides, the CDR3 is TGCAGTGTTATAGCGGGAGGGGTTTACGAGCAGTACTTC.

The sample holds a few counts of this clonotype. The genes are TRBV19 and TRBJ1-5, with TRBD1 matching 8 bases. Trimming removed 6 bases from V and 6 bases from J; junction bases left unmatched: 7. The CDR3 is 14 residues long. Germline V gene lookup returns CDR1 LNHDA and CDR2 SQIVND (reference sequence). CDR3 amino acids: CASRTGDLIQPQHF. As DNA, the CDR3 is TGTGCCAGTAGGACAGGGGACTTGATTCAGCCCCAGCATTTT.

The table lists this clonotype with many counts. This chain links TRBV29-1 with TRBJ1-1; D is ambiguous. Trimming cost V 2 bases and J 0 bases, with 10 bases left between them. Per the germline V gene, CDR1 is SQVTM and CDR2 is ANQGSEA. The CDR3 covers 14 residues. This chain's CDR3 is CSVEWGKMNTEAFF. The DNA for the CDR3 is TGCAGCGTTGAATGGGGTAAAATGAACACTGAAGCTTTCTTT.

This clonotype was counted at least ten times. The chain recombines TRBV11-2 with TRBJ1-3, with 9 positions matching TRBD1. J was trimmed by 1 base and V by 4 bases; bases with no gene match: 2. The CDR3 has 15 residues. Looked up from germline, CDR1 is SGHAT and CDR2 is FQNNGV. The CDR3 bases are TGTGCCAGCAGCTCCGGGACAGGGTCTGGAAACACCATATATTTT. It translates to CASSSGTGSGNTIYF.

In its sample, this clonotype was seen many times. The chain has TRBV5-1 and TRBJ2-3, with TRBD2 identical over 8 bases. The CDR3 runs to 15 residues. V dropped 4 bases and J dropped 2; count of bases not matched to a gene: 6. Germline assignment: CDR1 SGHRS and CDR2 YFSETQ. CDR3 residues: CASSPAGAYTDTQYF. CDR3 DNA sequence: TGCGCCAGCAGCCCAGCGGGGGCCTACACAGATACGCAGTATTTT.

As to this clonotype: This may be a read error, as it is one base from a much larger clone. The gene calls are TRBV7-8 and TRBJ2-5; 7 positions match TRBD2. The CDR3 has 14 amino acids. The trim removed 2 bases at V and 9 bases at J, leaving 9 bases unmatched. Germline V gene sequence: CDR1 SGHVS, CDR2 FQNEAQ. The CDR3 sequence: CASSLRSGGESQYF. In nucleotides, the CDR3 is TGTGCCAGCAGCTTAAGGAGTGGGGGGGAGTCCCAGTACTTC.

This clonotype was detected many times. The V and J genes are TRBV7-2 and TRBJ2-1, with TRBD1 matching 7 bases. V shed 5 bases, J shed 4 bases, and the junction held 11 bases outside the gene matches. The length of the CDR3 is 16 residues. CDR1 and CDR2 (germline): SGHTA, FQGNSA. CDR3 sequence reads: CASSRWGTAVYNEQFF. The DNA for the CDR3 is TGTGCCAGCAGCCGGTGGGGGACAGCGGTTTACAATGAGCAGTTCTTC. Using reference TRBV7-2 and TRBJ2-1 for the parts outside the CDR3, the full variable domain is GAGVSQSPSNKVTEKGKDVELRCDPISGHTALYWYRQSLGQGLEFLIYFQGNSAPDKSGLPSDRFSAERTGGSVSTLTIQRTQQEDSAVYLCASSRWGTAVYNEQFFGPGTRLTVL.

This clonotype was observed many times. The J gene is TRBJ2-6, the V gene TRBV3-1; no clear D gene. Germline loops: CDR1 LGHDT, CDR2 YNNKEL (reference sequence). V was trimmed by 1 base and J by 0 bases, leaving 1 base between them. The CDR3 covers 14 residues. CDR3 bases: TGTGCCAGCAGCCAAGCCTCTGGGGCCAACGTCCTGACTTTC. Translating it yields CASSQASGANVLTF.

This clonotype has at least ten counts. The chain employs TRBV18 and TRBJ2-3; no reliable D call. Germline lookup yields CDR1 KGHSH and CDR2 LQKENI. The CDR3 is made up of 11 amino acids. V gave up 3 bases and J gave up 5 bases, with 3 bases separating them. The CDR3 coding sequence is TGTGCCAGCTCACCCGGAGATACGCAGTATTTT. Amino acids: CASSPGDTQYF.